This entry describes one T cell receptor (beta chain). Then a second PCR, running roughly 7 to 11 cycles, was carried out with a sample-barcoded 5' primer and a J-beta primer mix. Each cDNA molecule received a tag from a template-switch adaptor that had 12 random nucleotides. TCRdb independently ran MiXCR on the 5' RACE reads; one entry per CDR3 protein. This table has more than 650,000 distinct CDR3 sequences, 22% appearing once. The sample is drawn from a study of blood T cells in healthy people across ages. With 3 bases removed from V and 8 bases from J, the gap between germline ends came to 14 bases. CDR1 and CDR2 (germline): DFQATT, SNEGSKA (reference sequence). CDR3 length: 12 amino acids.

This clonotype originated in a man aged 65 to 79 in good health. Sequencing used blood. V usage is TRBV20-1 and J usage is TRBJ2-7; D unclear. CDR3 DNA: TGCAGTGCTAGGGGCTTTGTAGACAAGCAGTACTTC. It codes for CSARGFVDKQYF.